Listed below are T cell receptor beta chains from one sample, sequenced in a study of shared clonotypes between healthy human individuals. Produced via immunoSEQ multiplex PCR; TCRdb's table is partial and in-frame only. Here the sample spans roughly 2.5 million clones, more than 80% being singletons. The sample comprised naive CD4+ T cells sorted from blood. These TCRs come from a man younger than 35 in good health. Both conserved end residues are part of each CDR3. D genes are given only for firm matches. Size is omitted from some rows. Given values are once, few, many or a class for expanded clones.

>NA|NA|TRBJ2-5|TRBV7-2
CASSLEIASGTQYF
TGTGCCAGCAGCTTAGAGATAGCGTCAGGGACCCAGTACTTC
>NA|few|TRBJ1-2|TRBV7-9
CASSNYGYTF
TGTGCCAGCAGCAACTATGGCTACACCTTC
>NA|NA|TRBJ1-1|TRBV19
CASTMTGAGNTEAFF
TGTGCCAGTACTATGACAGGTGCGGGGAACACTGAAGCTTTCTTT
>TRBD2|once|TRBJ2-3|TRBV5-1
CASSNAGGTDTQYF
TGCGCCAGCAGCAACGCGGGGGGCACAGATACGCAGTATTTT
>NA|NA|TRBJ1-2|TRBV5-4
CASSFGEGTYGYTF
TGTGCCAGCAGCTTCGGTGAGGGAACCTATGGCTACACCTTC
>NA|NA|TRBJ1-2|TRBV2
CASSVRQDQGYTF
TGTGCCAGCAGTGTCAGACAGGATCAAGGCTACACCTTC
>TRBD1|NA|TRBJ2-7|TRBV12-5
CASGLVQGSLHF
TGTGCTAGTGGTTTGGTACAGGGGAGTTTGCACTTC
>NA|NA|TRBJ2-5|TRBV5-5
CASSLEGAETQYF
TGTGCCAGCAGCTTGGAGGGTGCAGAGACCCAGTACTTC
>NA|NA|TRBJ2-7|TRBV5-1
CASSRSGPYEQYF
TGCGCCAGCAGTCGGAGTGGTCCCTACGAGCAGTACTTC
>NA|NA|TRBJ2-3|TRBV28
CASSLRGSGNTQYF
TGTGCCAGCAGTTTAAGAGGGTCAGGGAATACGCAGTATTTT
>NA|NA|TRBJ2-2|TRBV27
CASSFMVDTGELFF
TGTGCCAGCAGTTTTATGGTAGACACCGGGGAGCTGTTTTTT
>NA|NA|TRBJ1-2|TRBV6-5
CASSSFLGPYGYTF
TGTGCCAGCAGTTCTTTTCTGGGACCCTATGGCTACACCTTC
>TRBD1|once|TRBJ1-4|TRBV5-6
CASSLGLGQGAINEKLFF
TGTGCCAGCAGCTTGGGCCTCGGACAGGGGGCCATTAATGAAAAACTGTTTTTT
>TRBD2|NA|TRBJ2-7|TRBV5-4
CASRASGSYEQYF
TGTGCCAGCAGGGCTAGCGGGAGCTACGAGCAGTACTTC
>NA|NA|TRBJ1-6|TRBV4-1
CASSQDPRQNLNSPLHF
TGCGCCAGCAGCCAGGACCCTCGGCAGAACTTAAATTCACCCCTCCACTTT
>NA|NA|TRBJ1-2|TRBV30
CAWSDRRKQGRSGYTF
TGTGCCTGGAGTGACCGACGCAAACAGGGCCGGTCTGGCTACACCTTC
>TRBD1|NA|TRBJ2-3|TRBV5-1
CASSTSSGTGATDTQYF
TGCGCCAGCAGCACCTCCTCCGGGACAGGGGCCACAGATACGCAGTATTTT
>TRBD1|NA|TRBJ2-2|TRBV7-2
CASSRPSGGSGELFF
TGTGCCAGCAGCCGCCCTTCAGGGGGCAGCGGGGAGCTGTTTTTT
>TRBD2|NA|TRBJ2-5|TRBV30
CAWSGEAGGPPQYF
TGTGCCTGGAGTGGGGAAGCGGGGGGCCCTCCCCAGTACTTC
>NA|NA|TRBJ1-1|TRBV2
CASSAFSGIMNTEAFF
TGTGCCAGCAGTGCTTTCTCAGGCATCATGAACACTGAAGCTTTCTTT
>TRBD1|NA|TRBJ2-2|TRBV5-4
CASEDRRKGGELFF
TGTGCCAGCGAGGACAGGAGGAAGGGCGGGGAGCTGTTTTTT
>TRBD1|NA|TRBJ1-2|TRBV6-5
CASRQGQNYGYTF
TGTGCCAGCAGACAGGGGCAGAACTATGGCTACACCTTC
>TRBD1|NA|TRBJ1-2|TRBV10-3
CAIFRGGGYTF
TGTGCCATCTTCAGGGGGGGTGGCTACACCTTC
>NA|NA|TRBJ2-3|TRBV5-4
CASSRIGGDTQYF
TGTGCCAGCAGCCGGATAGGGGGAGATACGCAGTATTTT
>NA|once|TRBJ2-7|TRBV6-4
CASSDSLDTILSYEQYF
TGTGCCAGCAGTGACTCCCTGGACACTATTCTCTCCTACGAGCAGTACTTC
>NA|NA|TRBJ1-3|TRBV19
CASSAAGGSGNTIYF
TGTGCCAGTAGTGCCGCCGGGGGGTCAGGAAACACCATATATTTT
>NA|NA|TRBJ2-7|TRBV7-2
CASSLGVSYEQYF
TGTGCCAGCAGCCTTGGGGTTTCCTACGAGCAGTACTTC
>NA|NA|TRBJ1-2|TRBV6-4
CASSDSRRGYGYTF
TGTGCCAGCAGTGACTCGCGTAGGGGATATGGCTACACCTTC
>NA|once|TRBJ2-1|TRBV10-3
CANGPDYNEQFF
TGTGCCAACGGACCGGACTACAATGAGCAGTTCTTC
>TRBD2|NA|TRBJ2-2|TRBV2
CASTGGGTGELFF
TGTGCCAGCACCGGGGGGGGAACCGGGGAGCTGTTTTTT
>NA|NA|TRBJ1-2|TRBV30
CAWSSQANYGYTF
TGTGCCTGGAGTTCACAGGCTAACTATGGCTACACCTTC
>NA|few|TRBJ1-5|TRBV2
CASSVGESQPQHF
TGTGCCAGCAGTGTAGGGGAAAGTCAGCCCCAGCATTTT
>NA|NA|TRBJ1-5|TRBV7-2
CASSLSSHQPQHF
TGTGCCAGCAGCTTATCGTCGCATCAGCCCCAGCATTTT
>NA|NA|TRBJ2-3|TRBV6-6
CASSYSEGTQYF
TGTGCCAGCAGTTACTCGGAGGGTACGCAGTATTTT
>NA|NA|TRBJ2-7|TRBV6-6
CASNNGGYEQYF
TGTGCCAGCAACAATGGGGGTTACGAGCAGTACTTC
>TRBD1|NA|TRBJ1-6|TRBV27
CASGSGTGFSPLHF
TGTGCCAGCGGGTCCGGGACAGGGTTTTCACCCCTCCACTTT
>NA|NA|TRBJ1-5|TRBV5-6
CASSLGGEGQPQHF
TGTGCCAGCAGCTTAGGAGGGGAGGGACAGCCCCAGCATTTT
>TRBD1|NA|TRBJ1-4|TRBV7-9
CASILGQGALEVNEKLFF
TGTGCCAGCATCTTGGGACAGGGGGCGTTGGAAGTTAATGAAAAACTGTTTTTT
>NA|NA|TRBJ2-7|TRBV19
CASSLNNEQYF
TGTGCCAGTAGTCTTAATAACGAGCAGTACTTC
>NA|NA|TRBJ1-5|TRBV5-6
CASSKGHPQPQHF
TGTGCCAGCAGCAAGGGACATCCTCAGCCCCAGCATTTT
>NA|NA|TRBJ2-7|TRBV11-2
CASSLEGRGLDSGAYEQYF
TGTGCCAGCAGCTTAGAAGGCAGGGGGTTGGATAGCGGGGCCTACGAGCAGTACTTC
>NA|NA|TRBJ2-3|TRBV20-1
CSVDRDTQYF
TGCAGTGTCGATCGCGATACGCAGTATTTT